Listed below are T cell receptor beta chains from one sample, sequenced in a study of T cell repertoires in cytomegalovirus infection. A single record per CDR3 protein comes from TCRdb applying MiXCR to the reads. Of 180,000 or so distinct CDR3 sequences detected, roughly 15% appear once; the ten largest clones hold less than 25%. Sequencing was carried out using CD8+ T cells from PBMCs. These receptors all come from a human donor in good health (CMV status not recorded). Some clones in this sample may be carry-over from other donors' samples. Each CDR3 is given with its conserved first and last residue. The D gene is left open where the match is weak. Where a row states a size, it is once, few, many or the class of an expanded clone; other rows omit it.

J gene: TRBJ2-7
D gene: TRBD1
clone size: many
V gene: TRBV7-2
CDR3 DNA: TGTGCCAGCAGCTTACCCCGGGACAGGGGGAGTTATGTGCAGTACTTC
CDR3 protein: CASSLPRDRGSYVQYF

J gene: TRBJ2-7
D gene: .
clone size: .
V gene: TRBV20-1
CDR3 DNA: TGCAGTGCCAGGGGAGGCACCAACCACTACGAGCAGTACTTC
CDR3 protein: CSARGGTNHYEQYF

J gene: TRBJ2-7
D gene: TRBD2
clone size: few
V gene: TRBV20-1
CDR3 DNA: TGCAGTGCTAGCTGGCCGGGGGGTTACGAGCAGTACTTC
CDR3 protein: CSASWPGGYEQYF

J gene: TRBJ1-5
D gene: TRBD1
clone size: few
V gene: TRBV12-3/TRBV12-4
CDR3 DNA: TGTGCCAGCAGCTTGACAGGGACTAGTCAGCCCCAGCATTTT
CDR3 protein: CASSLTGTSQPQHF

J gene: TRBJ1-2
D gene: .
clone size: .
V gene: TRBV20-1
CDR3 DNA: TGCAGTGCTACAAGACCCGACGTCTATGGCTACACCTTC
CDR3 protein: CSATRPDVYGYTF

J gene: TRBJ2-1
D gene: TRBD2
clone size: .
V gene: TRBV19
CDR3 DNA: TGTGCCAGTAGTCCTAGCGGGGGGGCCCACAATGAGCAGTTCTTC
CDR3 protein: CASSPSGGAHNEQFF

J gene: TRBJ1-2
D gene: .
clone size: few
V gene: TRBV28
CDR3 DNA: TGTGCCAGCAGATCCGTACGAACCCCTAACTATGGCTACACCTTC
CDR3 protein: CASRSVRTPNYGYTF

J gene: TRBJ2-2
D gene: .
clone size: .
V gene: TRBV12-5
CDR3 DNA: TGTGCTAGTGGCCGGGCGGATGCGAACACCGGGGAGCTGTTTTTT
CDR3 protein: CASGRADANTGELFF

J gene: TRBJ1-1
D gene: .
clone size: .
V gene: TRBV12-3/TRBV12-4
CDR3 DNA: TGTGCCAGCAGAGAACAGGGAAGTTTGCCTGAAGCTTTCTTT
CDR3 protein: CASREQGSLPEAFF

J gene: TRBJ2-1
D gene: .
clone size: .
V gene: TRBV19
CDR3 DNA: TGTGCCAGTAGTTCCAACTCCTACAATGAGCAGTTCTTC
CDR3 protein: CASSSNSYNEQFF

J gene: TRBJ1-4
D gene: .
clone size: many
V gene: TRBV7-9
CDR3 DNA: TGTGCCAGCAGCCCCTATGCAACTAATGAAAAACTGTTTTTT
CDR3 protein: CASSPYATNEKLFF

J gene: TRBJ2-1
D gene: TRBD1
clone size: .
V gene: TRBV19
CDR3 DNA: TGTGCCAGTAGTTGGACACAGGGGAATGAGCAGTTCTTC
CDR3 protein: CASSWTQGNEQFF

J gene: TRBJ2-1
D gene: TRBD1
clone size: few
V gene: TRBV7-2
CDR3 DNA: TGTGCCAGCGCAACCGGGACAGGGGCTCCTAGCTCCTACAATGAGCAGTTCTTC
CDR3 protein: CASATGTGAPSSYNEQFF

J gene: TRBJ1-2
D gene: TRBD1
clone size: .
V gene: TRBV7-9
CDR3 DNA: TGTGCCAGCAGGAAAACAGGGGTTGGTAGTGGCTACACCTTC
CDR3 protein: CASRKTGVGSGYTF

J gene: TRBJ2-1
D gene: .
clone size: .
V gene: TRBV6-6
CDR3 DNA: TGTGCCAGCAGCGTTACGGTGTACAATGAGCAGTTCTTC
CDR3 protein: CASSVTVYNEQFF

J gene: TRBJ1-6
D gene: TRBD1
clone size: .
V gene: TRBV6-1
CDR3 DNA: TGTGCCAGCAGTCGGGACAGGGAGGTTTCACCCCTCCACTTT
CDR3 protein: CASSRDREVSPLHF

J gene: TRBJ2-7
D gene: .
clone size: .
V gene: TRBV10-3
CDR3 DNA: TGTGCCATCAGTGAGCCTTCTCAGGGGATCCACGAGCAGTACTTC
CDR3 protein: CAISEPSQGIHEQYF

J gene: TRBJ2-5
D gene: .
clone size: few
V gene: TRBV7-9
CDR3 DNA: TGTGCCAGCAGCCAACCAGCTGACCAAGAGACCCAGTACTTC
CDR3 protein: CASSQPADQETQYF

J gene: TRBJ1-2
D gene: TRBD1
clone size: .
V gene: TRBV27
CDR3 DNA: TGTGCCAGCCTAAGCACGGACAGGAGAGGCTACACCTTC
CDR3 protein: CASLSTDRRGYTF

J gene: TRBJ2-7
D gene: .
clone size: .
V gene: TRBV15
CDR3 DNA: TGTGCCACCGGCATCAACAGAGCCTACGAGCAGTACTTC
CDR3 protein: CATGINRAYEQYF

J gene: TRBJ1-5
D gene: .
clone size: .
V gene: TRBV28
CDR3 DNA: TGTGCCAGCGGCTCCGAGTGGCCCCAGCATTTT
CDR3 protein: CASGSEWPQHF

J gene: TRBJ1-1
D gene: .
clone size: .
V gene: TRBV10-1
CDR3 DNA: TGCGCCAGCAGTGACGGCAGGCGGGACCACACTGAAGCTTTCTTT
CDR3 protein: CASSDGRRDHTEAFF